The present T cell receptor (beta chain) was sequenced within a study of Graves' ophthalmopathy and Graves' hyperthyroidism. Study findings and constraints: Ophthalmopathy progression cases were predicted by the model with 70% to 71% sensitivity and roughly 72% specificity. Among thyroid clonotypes expanded above 0.001 frequency, most also appeared in blood.

The V gene lost 7 bases and the J gene lost 3 bases, with 13 bases spanning the gap. This CDR3 is 13 amino acids long. As the template, RNA transcripts were used to amplify TCR beta CDR3 regions. HTBI-primed first-round RT-PCR preceded second-round multiplex PCR. TCRdb recomputed calls from the multiplex PCR reads with MiXCR, one row per CDR3 protein. Of roughly 230,000 distinct CDR3 sequences listed, about 22% were seen once; the top ten hold about 46%. Points on this clonotype: The antigen remains unidentified.

Orbital computed tomography, thyroid ultrasound, TRAb, serum thyroxine and clinical symptoms formed the basis of diagnosis. The chain recombines TRBV12-3 or TRBV12-4 with TRBJ2-7; no firm D call. The source is a woman aged 50 to 65 with Graves' ophthalmopathy. Sequencing input: peripheral blood. The CDR3 nucleotides read TGTGCCAGCACGGCCCCAAATAGCTACGAGCAGTACTTC. It specifies CASTAPNSYEQYF.